Sequencing of this T cell receptor beta chain was carried out in a study of blood T cells in healthy people across ages (dated by TCRdb to between 2015 and 2017). In terms of the full investigation: In model experiments, roughly one uniquely barcoded TCR beta cDNA molecule per two T cells was captured by template switching. To avoid experimental bias, donors of different ages were randomly spread across the sequencing lanes. For two donors (one aged 18 to 29 and one aged 80 or older), the study analyzed two additional independent replicas of 1 million unique cDNA reads from the same blood draw. The donors were divided into four age groups: young (average approximately 17 years), middle-aged (approximately 42), aged (62) and long-lived (nearly 85). Age-related changes in TCR beta repertoire diversity were measured in the study by deep sequencing normalized with unique cDNA molecular identifiers.

Only a few counts were recorded for this clonotype. Its antigen is still unknown. The record has no base qualities; no much larger clone is one base away. Paper-wide results and their limitations: Bulk unsorted PBMC profiling prevented conclusive comparison of naive and antigen-experienced compartments. Estimates of total diversity from one million sequenced T cells were regarded as lower bounds and underestimates. A strong correlation was found between observed TCR beta diversity and the percentage of naive T cells measured by flow cytometry. Because the CMV infection status of the donors was unknown, age-related changes in expanded clonotypes may potentially have been confounded. Observed TCR beta diversity per million T cells fell roughly linearly with age, and a significant reduction was already apparent by age around 44. Compared with the aged group, the long-lived group had more naive CD4+ T cells, fewer expanded clones and increased TCR diversity, suggesting age selection.

The CDR3 covers 19 residues, taking in both the cysteine and the phenylalanine. CDR3 DNA only is kept here, 57 bases in frame from base 1. The method behind the library was 5' RACE. This sample was sequenced with an Illumina HiSeq 2500. A second PCR of about 7 to 12 cycles was performed with a sample-barcoded 5' primer and a J-beta primer mix. Each TCR beta cDNA molecule received a unique molecular identifier from a template-switch 5' adaptor carrying 12 random nucleotides. Each sample yielded at least 3 million CDR3-containing paired-end reads. First-strand cDNA synthesis was performed from all RNA using the Mint cDNA synthesis kit, with priming by a TRBC-specific oligonucleotide. Following uracil-DNA glycosylase treatment, a first 18-cycle PCR with universal primers M1SS and BC2_uni_R was performed on all cDNA. As for the original processing: Normalization of each sample was performed by random selection of 1 million high-quality reads, each carrying a distinct molecular identifier. Reads sharing molecular identifiers were discarded rather than binned into consensus sequences. MiTCR, with a Q25 quality threshold and the strictest error-elimination algorithm, was used for CDR3 identification, clonotype clustering and error correction. A nonparametric unseen species model with Euler transformation was used to estimate lower-bound total TCR beta diversity. TCRdb reworked the public reads: Q25 trimming with fastp, MiXCR clone assembly, productive beta chains retained. Rows are unified per CDR3 protein, each entry keeping the most common DNA and genes. What appears here as the V and J calls and clone size reflects TCRdb's work, not the paper's. Within this sample are hundreds of thousands of distinct CDR3 sequences, with approximately 21% of them counted one time only. The ten largest clones capture around 3.4% of the sample.

Donors were 35 to 40 systemically healthy Caucasian individuals from Russia aged about 6 to 100 years. Each donor gave 8 to 10 milliliters of peripheral blood, collected into EDTA-treated Vacutainer tubes. Ficoll-Paque density-gradient centrifugation was used to isolate PBMCs, with at least 7 million per sample. Total RNA was extracted from PBMCs with Trizol reagent, with at least 6 micrograms obtained per sample. For every donor, an aliquot of PBMCs went through flow cytometry to measure the percentages of naive CD45RAhigh/CD27high T cells. This chain is built from TRBV21-1 and TRBJ2-4; TRBD1, the table's D call, lacks a check against the DNA. TRBV21-1 is a pseudogene segment. This sequence originates from an older man in good health. The sequenced sample consisted of blood. The CDR3: CASSKPRGDRNLAKNIQYF. The nucleotide sequence is given as TGTGCCAGCAGCAAACCCCGGGGGGACCGAAATCTAGCCAAAAACATTCAGTACTTC.